This record concerns one T cell receptor (beta chain) sequence. This receptor's antigen is unknown. No base quality values were provided; no much bigger clone lies one nucleotide off. Relative to germline, V is 5 bases shorter and J is 3 bases shorter, with 18 bases between their ends. The CDR3 measures 15 amino acids from cysteine to phenylalanine. Of all the DNA, just the CDR3 is kept, 45 bases in frame from base 1. From a lookup of the germline V gene, CDR1 and CDR2 are SGHRS and YFSETQ. The time point label here, explained by the study, means: baseline before first vaccination. The vaccinee samples were drawn from two UK trials, COV001 and COV002, one of which was a single-blind randomized controlled phase 2/3 trial testing AZD1222 (ChAdOx1 nCoV-19) in healthy adults. For TCRbeta chain sequencing, PBMC samples were collected from trial participants at day 0 and at day 28 after the second dose.

The sample comes from a study of T cell responses to AZD1222 COVID-19 vaccine (dated by TCRdb to about 2021). Notes on the research overall: AZD1222 recipients given second doses at about 4 weeks or at about 12 weeks were pooled, since spike-specific TCR depth and breadth were not found to differ between the two schedules. A total of more than 230 trial participants underwent TCR sequencing, of whom about 210 received two doses of AZD1222 and about 25 received two doses of the MenACWY control vaccine. Trial participants were enrolled by age into subgroups of 18-55, 56-69 and 70-plus years, and around 140, 26 and 57 TCR-sequenced participants, respectively, were included in these subgroups. What the study reported, not specific to this receptor: Epitopes outside the regions mutated in the B.1.351 and B.1.1.7 variants were reportedly recognized by nearly half of the unique spike-specific TCRs. Participants were mostly white British, with more females than males. The authors suggested clonal diversity may have been underestimated. In the small 56-69-year group, the increase in depth fell short of significance, most likely because of low power. Conclusions about previously exposed vaccinees were limited because only a handful of AZD1222 recipients were SARS-CoV-2 seropositive at baseline. The vaccine-associated CD4 TCRs covered the entire spike protein, and the dominant responses fell in regions 160-218 and 743-854. A significant rise in spike-specific TCR breadth and depth was observed after two AZD1222 doses relative to day 0 and relative to MenACWY recipients. Because no day 14 peak-response samples were available, repertoires were characterized only after the peak T cell response.

The CDR3 regions of human TCRbeta chains were analyzed by immunosequencing. The source study handled its data this way. TCRs in the repertoires were matched against a reference library of SARS-CoV-2-specific TCRs that had been generated with the MIRA antigen-specificity platform. Breadth meant the fraction of unique TCRs that were SARS-CoV-2-associated, whereas depth meant the fraction of total T cells that were SARS-CoV-2-associated. Using the MIRA data, each spike-specific TCR was mapped to the spike region that the TCR reacts to and placed in a CD4 or CD8 class. Log10-transformed breadth and depth values were compared by one-way ANOVA with Sidak's multiple comparisons tests. Here the immuneACCESS table is served through TCRdb, limited to in-frame sequences with V and J called. Missing clones are a known gap in these copies; in checked studies unresolved V genes cover under half, and the rest lacks a known reason. That table gives V, J and clone size, and the DNA gave D and trimming. The sample table shows some 120,000 clones, and approximately 90% are seen once. The biggest ten clones account for just over 7% of the sample.

The TCR was taken from an adult in good health. The chain uses TRBV5-1 and TRBJ2-7, with the D call tentatively TRBD1 or TRBD2, each fitting 6 bases. The sample here was peripheral blood, taken on day 0 of AZD1222 vaccination. The CDR3 region reads CASREGPGTHYEQYF. In nucleotide form, the sequence is TGCGCCAGCAGGGAGGGCCCCGGGACACACTACGAGCAGTACTTC.